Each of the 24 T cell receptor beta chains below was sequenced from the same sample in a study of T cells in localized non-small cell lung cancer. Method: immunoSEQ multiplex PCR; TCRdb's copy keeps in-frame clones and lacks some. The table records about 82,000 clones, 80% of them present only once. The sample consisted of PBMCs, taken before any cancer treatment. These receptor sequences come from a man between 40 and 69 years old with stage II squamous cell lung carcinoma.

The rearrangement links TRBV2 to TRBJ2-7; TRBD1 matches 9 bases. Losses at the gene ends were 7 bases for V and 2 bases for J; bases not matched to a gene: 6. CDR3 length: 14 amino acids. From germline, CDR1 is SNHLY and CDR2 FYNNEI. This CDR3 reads CASMNGTGTYEQYF. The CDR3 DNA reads TGTGCCAGCATGAACGGGACAGGGACCTACGAGCAGTACTTC. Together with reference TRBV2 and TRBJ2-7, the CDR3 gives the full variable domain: EPEVTQTPSHQVTQMGQEVILRCVPISNHLYFYWYRQILGQKVEFLVSFYNNEISEKSEIFDDQFSVERPDGSNFTLKIRSTKLEDSAMYFCASMNGTGTYEQYFGPGTRLTVT.

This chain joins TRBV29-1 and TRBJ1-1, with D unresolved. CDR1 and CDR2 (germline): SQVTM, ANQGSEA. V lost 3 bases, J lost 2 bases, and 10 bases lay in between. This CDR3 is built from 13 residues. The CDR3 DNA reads TGCAGCGTTGACCCTCACGGTAACACTGAAGCTTTCTTT. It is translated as CSVDPHGNTEAFF.

The CDR3: CASSLSSRGASVYGYTF. CDR3 nucleotide sequence: TGTGCCAGCAGTTTATCGTCGCGGGGGGCCAGTGTCTATGGCTACACCTTC. The chain combines TRBV27 with TRBJ1-2; D possibly corresponds to TRBD1 (6 bases). Deletions cut 0 bases from V and 4 bases from J, with 18 bases between. This CDR3 region has 17 residues. In germline, CDR1 is MNHEY, CDR2 SMNVEV (reference sequence).

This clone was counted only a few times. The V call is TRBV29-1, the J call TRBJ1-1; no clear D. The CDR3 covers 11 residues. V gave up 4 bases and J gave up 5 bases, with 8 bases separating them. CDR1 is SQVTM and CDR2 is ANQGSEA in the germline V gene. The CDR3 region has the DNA TGCAGCGTTGGGTCCGGGACTGAAGCTTTCTTT. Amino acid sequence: CSVGSGTEAFF.

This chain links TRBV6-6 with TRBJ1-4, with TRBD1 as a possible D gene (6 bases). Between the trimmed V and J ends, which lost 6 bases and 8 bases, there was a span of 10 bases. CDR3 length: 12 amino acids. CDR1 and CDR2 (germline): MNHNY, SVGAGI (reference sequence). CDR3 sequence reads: CASRDSGEKLFF. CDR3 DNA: TGTGCCAGCAGGGACAGCGGCGAAAAACTGTTTTTT.

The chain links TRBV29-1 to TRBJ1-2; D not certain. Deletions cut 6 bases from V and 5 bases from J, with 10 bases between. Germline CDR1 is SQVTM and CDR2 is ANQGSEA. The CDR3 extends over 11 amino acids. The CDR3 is CSVGLVYGYTF. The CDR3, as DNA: TGCAGCGTCGGTCTTGTGTATGGCTACACCTTC.

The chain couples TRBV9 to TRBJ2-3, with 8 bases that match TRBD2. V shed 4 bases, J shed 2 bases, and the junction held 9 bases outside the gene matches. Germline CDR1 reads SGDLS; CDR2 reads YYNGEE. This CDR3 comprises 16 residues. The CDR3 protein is CASSSTGGGYTDTQYF. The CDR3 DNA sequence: TGTGCCAGCAGCTCCACGGGGGGGGGCTACACAGATACGCAGTATTTT.

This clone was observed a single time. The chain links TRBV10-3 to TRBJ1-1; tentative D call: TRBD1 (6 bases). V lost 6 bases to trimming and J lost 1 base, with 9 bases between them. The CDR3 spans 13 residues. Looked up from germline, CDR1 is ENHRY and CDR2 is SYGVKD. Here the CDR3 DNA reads TGTGCCATCAGGGACAGCCCGAACACTGAAGCTTTCTTT. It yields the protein CAIRDSPNTEAFF.

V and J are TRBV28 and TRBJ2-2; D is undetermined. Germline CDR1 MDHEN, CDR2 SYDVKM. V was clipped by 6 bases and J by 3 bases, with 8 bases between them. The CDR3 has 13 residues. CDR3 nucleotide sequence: TGTGCCAGCAGAAGATGGGACACCGGGGAGCTGTTTTTT. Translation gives CASRRWDTGELFF.

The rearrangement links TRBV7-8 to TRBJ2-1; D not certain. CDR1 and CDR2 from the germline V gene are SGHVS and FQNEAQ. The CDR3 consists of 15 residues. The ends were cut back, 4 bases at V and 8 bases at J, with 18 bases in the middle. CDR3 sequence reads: CASSSDTLVGYEQFF. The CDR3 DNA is TGTGCCAGCAGCTCAGACACCTTGGTGGGGTATGAGCAGTTCTTC.

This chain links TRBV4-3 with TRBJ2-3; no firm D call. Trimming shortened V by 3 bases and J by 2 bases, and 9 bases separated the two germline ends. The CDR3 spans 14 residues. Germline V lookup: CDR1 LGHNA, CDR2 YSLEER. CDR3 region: CASSQGGTTDTQYF. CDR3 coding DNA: TGCGCCAGCAGCCAGGGCGGCACCACAGATACGCAGTATTTT.

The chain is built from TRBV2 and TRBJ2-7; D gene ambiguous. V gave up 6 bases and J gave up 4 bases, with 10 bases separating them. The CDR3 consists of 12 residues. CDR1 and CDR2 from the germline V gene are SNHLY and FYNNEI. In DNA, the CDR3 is TGTGCCAGCAGCCCGGAGATGTACGAGCAGTACTTC. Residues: CASSPEMYEQYF.

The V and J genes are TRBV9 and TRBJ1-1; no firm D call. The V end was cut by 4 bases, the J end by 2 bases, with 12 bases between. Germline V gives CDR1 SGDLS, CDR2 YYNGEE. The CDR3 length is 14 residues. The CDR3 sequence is CASSPDAFNTEAFF. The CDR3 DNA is TGTGCCAGCAGCCCGGACGCCTTTAACACTGAAGCTTTCTTT.

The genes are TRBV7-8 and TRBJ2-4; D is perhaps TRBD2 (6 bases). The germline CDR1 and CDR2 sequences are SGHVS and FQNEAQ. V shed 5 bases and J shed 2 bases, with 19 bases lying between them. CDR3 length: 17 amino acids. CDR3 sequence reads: CASSAPGVAGSKNIQYF. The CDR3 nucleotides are TGTGCCAGCAGCGCCCCGGGCGTTGCGGGATCCAAAAACATTCAGTACTTC.

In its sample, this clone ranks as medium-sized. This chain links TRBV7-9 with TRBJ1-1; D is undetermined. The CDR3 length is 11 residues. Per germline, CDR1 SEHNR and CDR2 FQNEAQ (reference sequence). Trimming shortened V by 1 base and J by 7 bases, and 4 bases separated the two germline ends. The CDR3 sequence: CASSLGLEAFF. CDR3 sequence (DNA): TGTGCCAGCAGCTTAGGCCTTGAAGCTTTCTTT.

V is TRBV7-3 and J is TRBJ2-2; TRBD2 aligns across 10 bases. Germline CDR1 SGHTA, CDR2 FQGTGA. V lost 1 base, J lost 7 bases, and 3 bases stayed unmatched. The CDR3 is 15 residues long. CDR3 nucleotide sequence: TGTGCCAGCAGCTTAATAGCGGGAGGAATCGGGGAGCTGTTTTTT. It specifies CASSLIAGGIGELFF.

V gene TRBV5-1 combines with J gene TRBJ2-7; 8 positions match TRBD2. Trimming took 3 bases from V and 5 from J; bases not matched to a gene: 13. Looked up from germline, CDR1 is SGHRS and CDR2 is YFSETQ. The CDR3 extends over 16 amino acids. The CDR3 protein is CASSSQVSGSMDEQYF. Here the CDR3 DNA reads TGCGCCAGCAGCTCTCAGGTAAGCGGGAGCATGGACGAGCAGTACTTC.

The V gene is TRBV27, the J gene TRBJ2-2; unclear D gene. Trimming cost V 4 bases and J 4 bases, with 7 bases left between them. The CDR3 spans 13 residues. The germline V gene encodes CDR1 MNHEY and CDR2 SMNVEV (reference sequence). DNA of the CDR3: TGTGCCAGCAGTTCAACCCCCACCGGGGAGCTGTTTTTT. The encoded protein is CASSSTPTGELFF.

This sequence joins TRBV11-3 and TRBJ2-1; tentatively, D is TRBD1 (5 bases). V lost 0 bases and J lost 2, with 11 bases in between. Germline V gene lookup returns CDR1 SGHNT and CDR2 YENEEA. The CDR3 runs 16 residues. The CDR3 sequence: CASSLDGAAAYNEQFF. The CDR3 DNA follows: TGTGCCAGCAGCTTAGATGGGGCAGCCGCCTACAATGAGCAGTTCTTC.

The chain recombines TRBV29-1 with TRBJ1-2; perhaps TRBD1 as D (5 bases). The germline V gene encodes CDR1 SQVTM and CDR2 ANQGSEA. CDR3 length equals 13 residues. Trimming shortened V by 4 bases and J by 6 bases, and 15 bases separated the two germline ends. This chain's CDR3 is CSVGRLLGDGYTF. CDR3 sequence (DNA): TGCAGCGTTGGAAGGCTTTTGGGGGATGGCTACACCTTC.

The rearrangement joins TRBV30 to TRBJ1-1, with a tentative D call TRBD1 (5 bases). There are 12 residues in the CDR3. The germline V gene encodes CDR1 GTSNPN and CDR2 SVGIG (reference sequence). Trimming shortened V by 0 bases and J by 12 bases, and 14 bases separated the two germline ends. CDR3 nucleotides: TGTGCCTGGAGTGTATCAGGGTATGTAACTTTCTTT. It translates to CAWSVSGYVTFF. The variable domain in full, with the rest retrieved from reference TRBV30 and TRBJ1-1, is SQTIHQWPATLVQPVGSPLSLECTVEGTSNPNLYWYRQAAGRGLQLLFYSVGIGQISSEVPQNLSASRPQDRQFILSSKKLLLSDSGFYLCAWSVSGYVTFFGQGTRLTVV.

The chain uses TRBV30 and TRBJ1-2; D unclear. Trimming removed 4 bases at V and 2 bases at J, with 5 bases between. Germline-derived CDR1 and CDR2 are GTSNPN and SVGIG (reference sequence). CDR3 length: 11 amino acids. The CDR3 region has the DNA TGTGCCTGGACCTACAACTATGGCTACACCTTC. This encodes CAWTYNYGYTF.

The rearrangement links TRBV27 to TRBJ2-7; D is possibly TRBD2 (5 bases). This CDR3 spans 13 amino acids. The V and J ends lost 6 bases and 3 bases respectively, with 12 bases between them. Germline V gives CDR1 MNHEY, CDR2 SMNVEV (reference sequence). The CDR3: CASRPEGSYEQYF. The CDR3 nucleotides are TGTGCCAGCAGACCGGAAGGGAGCTACGAGCAGTACTTC.

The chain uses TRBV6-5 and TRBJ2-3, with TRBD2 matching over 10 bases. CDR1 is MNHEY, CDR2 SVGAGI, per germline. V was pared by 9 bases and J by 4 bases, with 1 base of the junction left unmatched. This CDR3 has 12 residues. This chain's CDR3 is CASGLAADTQYF. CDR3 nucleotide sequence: TGTGCCAGTGGACTAGCGGCAGATACGCAGTATTTT.